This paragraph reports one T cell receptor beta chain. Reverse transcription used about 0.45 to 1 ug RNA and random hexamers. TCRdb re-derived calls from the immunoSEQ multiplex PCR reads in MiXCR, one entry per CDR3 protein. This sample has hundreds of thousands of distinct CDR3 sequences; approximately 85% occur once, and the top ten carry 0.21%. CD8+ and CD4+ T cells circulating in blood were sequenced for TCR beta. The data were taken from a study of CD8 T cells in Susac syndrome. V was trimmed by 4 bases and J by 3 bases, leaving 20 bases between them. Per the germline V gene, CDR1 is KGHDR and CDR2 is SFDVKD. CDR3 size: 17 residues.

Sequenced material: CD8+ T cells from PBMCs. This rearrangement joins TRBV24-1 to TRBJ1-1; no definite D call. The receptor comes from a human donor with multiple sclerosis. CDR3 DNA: TGTGCCACCAGTGACACGAGCAGGTATAGGAGGGACACTGAAGCTTTCTTT. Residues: CATSDTSRYRRDTEAFF.